The clone carrying this TCR beta chain showed up just a few times. Its antigen is unknown. These data are taken from a study of blood T cells in healthy people across ages. Findings and caveats of the study: Greater diversity and more naive CD4+ cells were seen in long-lived donors than in aged donors. Across samples, TCR beta diversity tracked strongly with naive T cell percentage.

Germline CDR1 and CDR2: MDHEN and SYDVKM. V trimming: 5 bases; J trimming: 4 bases; junction bases outside the gene matches: 16. The CDR3 is made up of 20 amino acids. Primed by a sample-barcoded 5' primer and a J-beta primer mix, a second PCR proceeded for roughly 6 to 12 cycles. One entry per CDR3 protein results from TCRdb running MiXCR on the 5' RACE reads. Found here are some 1.1 million distinct CDR3 sequences, under 40% of them singletons; the top ten hold around 13%. The sequence was obtained from a young man in good health. Sequenced input: blood. This chain links TRBV28 with TRBJ2-1; TRBD2 aligns across 14 bases. CDR3 sequence: CASSPSDLTSGGAFYNEQFF. The CDR3 DNA sequence: TGTGCCAGCAGTCCAAGCGACTTGACTAGCGGGGGGGCGTTTTACAATGAGCAGTTCTTC.